The clone carrying this T cell receptor (beta chain) was seen a few times. This CDR3 contains 16 residues. J was trimmed by 4 bases and V by 4 bases; bases with no gene match: 10. CDR1 and CDR2 from the germline V gene are SGDLS and YYNGEE. Method: immunoSEQ multiplex PCR; TCRdb's copy keeps in-frame clones and lacks some. Seen here are 300,000 or so clones, around 88% observed once, and the top ten hold under 8%. This sample stems from a study of blood T cell repertoires in COVID-19. The sequenced sample consisted of peripheral blood. The sequence came from a woman younger than 45 who had recovered from COVID-19. The rearrangement links TRBV9 to TRBJ2-2; 7 nucleotides match TRBD2. In DNA, the CDR3 is TGTGCCAGCAGCCCACAAGGACTAGGCGTCACCGGGGAGCTGTTTTTT. Translation gives CASSPQGLGVTGELFF.